This T cell receptor (beta chain) originates from a study of shared clonotypes between healthy human individuals. Points from the study as a whole: Only blood samples were collected, and tissue repertoires likely differ.

With regard to this clone: Its antigen is as yet unknown.

Positive CCR7 selection of CD45RO-negative cells yielded the naive CD8 cells, and terminally differentiated effector memory CD45RA+ cells were excluded. The study ran the assay at deep level. TCRdb's table, derived via immunoSEQ multiplex PCR, lists solely in-frame clones and lacks some. The sample lists about 2 million clones, roughly 94% occurring once. The length of the CDR3 is 16 residues. Germline assignment: CDR1 SEHNR and CDR2 FQNEAQ (reference sequence). The V end was cut by 4 bases, the J end by 1 base, with 13 bases between. This rearrangement joins TRBV7-9 to TRBJ2-2; D possibly matches TRBD1 or TRBD2 (6 bases each). Sequences were obtained from naive CD8+ T cells sorted from blood. The TCR originated in a young man in good health. CDR3: CASSSVGGQNTGELFF. The CDR3 region has the DNA TGTGCCAGCAGCTCAGTGGGGGGACAGAACACCGGGGAGCTGTTTTTT.